The next 15 T cell receptor beta chains were all read from a single sample in a study of cytomegalovirus exposure and HLA in healthy donors. The PCR used 60 Vbeta and 13 Jbeta primers. Repertoires were generated with immunoSEQ multiplex PCR, while TCRdb's copy carries only in-frame clones and drops some. The data contain about 150,000 clones, 70% to 85% of them singletons. Input material: PBMCs. These receptors were taken from a man aged 25-40 years in good health and CMV-seronegative.

Comment on this clone: Other DNA sequences in this sample translate to the same CDR3. The rearrangement joins TRBV5-1 to TRBJ2-7; no clear D. Germline V gene lookup returns CDR1 SGHRS and CDR2 YFSETQ. The CDR3 length is 13 residues. V lost 0 bases, J lost 2 bases, and 6 bases lay in between. The CDR3 DNA sequence: TGCGCCAGCAGCTTGGACAGAGCCTACGAGCAGTACTTC. This encodes CASSLDRAYEQYF. Using reference TRBV5-1 and TRBJ2-7 for the parts outside the CDR3, the full variable domain is KAGVTQTPRYLIKTRGQQVTLSCSPISGHRSVSWYQQTPGQGLQFLFEYFSETQRNKGNFPGRFSGRQFSNSRSEMNVSTLELGDSALYLCASSLDRAYEQYFGPGTRLTVT.

CDR3 sequence reads: CASSVEGTGNQPQHF. As DNA, the CDR3 is TGTGCCAGTAGCGTAGAAGGGACAGGCAATCAGCCCCAGCATTTT. This chain links TRBV19 with TRBJ1-5; TRBD1 matches at 7 bases. Looked up from germline, CDR1 is LNHDA and CDR2 is SQIVND (reference sequence). This CDR3 is 15 amino acids long. Trimming removed 6 bases from V and 2 bases from J; junction bases left unmatched: 7. Using reference TRBV19 and TRBJ1-5 for the parts outside the CDR3, the full variable domain is DGGITQSPKYLFRKEGQNVTLSCEQNLNHDAMYWYRQDPGQGLRLIYYSQIVNDFQKGDIAEGYSVSREKKESFPLTVTSAQKNPTAFYLCASSVEGTGNQPQHFGDGTRLSIL.

This clone was counted between two and nine times. The chain carries TRBV7-6 and TRBJ2-3; 12 positions agree with TRBD2. The CDR3 extends over 17 amino acids. Trimming took 3 bases from V and 4 from J; bases not matched to a gene: 8. Germline CDR1 reads SGHVS; CDR2 reads FNYEAQ. CDR3 protein: CASSLGTSGGRPDTQYF. In DNA, the CDR3 is TGTGCCAGCAGCTTGGGAACTAGCGGGGGGCGCCCAGATACGCAGTATTTT.

V is TRBV19 and J is TRBJ1-2, with TRBD1 matching over 7 bases. This CDR3 has 13 residues. The germline V gene encodes CDR1 LNHDA and CDR2 SQIVND (reference sequence). J was trimmed by 7 bases and V by 9 bases; bases with no gene match: 11. The CDR3 here is CASQGGPSAGYTF. In DNA form, the CDR3 reads TGTGCCAGCCAAGGGGGCCCCTCTGCTGGCTACACCTTC.

This chain links TRBV11-2 with TRBJ2-2; D is possibly TRBD2 (5 bases). This CDR3 has 14 amino acids. Germline loops: CDR1 SGHAT, CDR2 FQNNGV. Between the trimmed V and J ends, which lost 1 base and 3 bases, there was a span of 6 bases. CDR3 bases: TGTGCCAGCAGCTTAGTGGGAGACACCGGGGAGCTGTTTTTT. Translating it yields CASSLVGDTGELFF. Combining the CDR3 with reference TRBV11-2 and TRBJ2-2 gives the whole variable domain EAGVAQSPRYKIIEKRQSVAFWCNPISGHATLYWYQQILGQGPKLLIQFQNNGVVDDSQLPKDRFSAERLKGVDSTLKIQPAKLEDSAVYLCASSLVGDTGELFFGEGSRLTVL.

The V call is TRBV13, the J call TRBJ2-7; 7 nucleotides align to TRBD2. CDR1 is PRHDT, CDR2 FYEKMQ, per germline (reference sequence). V shed 0 bases and J 3 bases; nucleotides not matched to a gene: 5. This CDR3 is 15 amino acids long. DNA of the CDR3: TGTGCCAGCAGCTTAGGTGGAGGGGAGGGCTACGAGCAGTACTTC. It is translated as CASSLGGGEGYEQYF.

The CDR3 loop is CASSEGGIDEQYF. DNA of the CDR3: TGTGCCAGCAGTGAAGGCGGGATCGACGAGCAGTACTTC. The chain employs TRBV6-1 and TRBJ2-7, with D possibly matching TRBD2 (6 bases). Germline CDR1 and CDR2: MNHNS and SASEGT. Trimming removed 1 base at V and 5 bases at J, with 9 bases between. There are 13 residues in the CDR3.

V usage is TRBV5-6 and J usage is TRBJ2-2; possible D gene TRBD2, 5 bases. Deletions cut 4 bases from V and 5 bases from J, with 18 bases between. CDR1 is SGHDT and CDR2 is YYEEEE in the germline V gene. CDR3 length equals 16 residues. This chain's CDR3 is CASSLRTGVGTGELFF. CDR3 coding DNA: TGTGCCAGCAGCCTACGGACCGGGGTCGGGACCGGGGAGCTGTTTTTT.

This rearrangement joins TRBV29-1 to TRBJ1-1; 9 nucleotides line up with TRBD1. The CDR3 consists of 12 residues. After removal of 7 bases from V and 8 bases from J, the junction contained 8 bases not matched to a gene. The germline gives CDR1 SQVTM, CDR2 ANQGSEA. This CDR3 is CSALRGTGEAFF. CDR3 DNA: TGCAGCGCTCTCAGGGGGACAGGGGAAGCTTTCTTT.

As DNA, the CDR3 is TGTGCCAGCAGTGCCCGGCCTAGGTCAGATACGCAGTATTTT. This encodes CASSARPRSDTQYF. This sequence joins TRBV6-1 and TRBJ2-3; D is uncertain. Germline CDR1 and CDR2: MNHNS and SASEGT. Trimming removed 4 bases at V and 4 bases at J, with 12 bases between. CDR3 length: 14 residues.

The chain uses TRBV18 and TRBJ1-5; 10 bases line up with TRBD1. CDR3 length equals 18 residues. The V segment lost 0 bases and the J segment 1 base; nucleotides outside the gene matches: 6. Germline assignment: CDR1 KGHSH and CDR2 LQKENI. CDR3 bases: TGTGCCAGCTCACCACCGGAGACAGGGGGCCGGAGCAATCAGCCCCAGCATTTT. It codes for CASSPPETGGRSNQPQHF.

The chain uses TRBV19 and TRBJ2-7; D is undetermined. Trimming cost V 3 bases and J 0 bases, with 9 bases left between them. The germline gives CDR1 LNHDA, CDR2 SQIVND (reference sequence). There are 14 residues in the CDR3. The CDR3 bases are TGTGCCAGTAGTATTTCAGGTGCCTCCTACGAGCAGTACTTC. Translating gives CASSISGASYEQYF. The full variable domain, with the rest looked up from reference TRBV19 and TRBJ2-7, is DGGITQSPKYLFRKEGQNVTLSCEQNLNHDAMYWYRQDPGQGLRLIYYSQIVNDFQKGDIAEGYSVSREKKESFPLTVTSAQKNPTAFYLCASSISGASYEQYFGPGTRLTVT.

This CDR3 is CASSAEPISYNEQFF. The CDR3, as DNA: TGTGCCAGCAGTGCCGAACCGATTAGTTACAATGAGCAGTTCTTC. The J gene is TRBJ2-1, the V gene TRBV6-4; D not resolved. Germline lookup yields CDR1 MRHNA and CDR2 SNTAGT. V was pared by 4 bases and J by 4 bases, with 14 bases between. CDR3 length: 15 amino acids.

This clone was seen a handful of times. The rearrangement joins TRBV19 to TRBJ1-6; the match to TRBD1 covers 11 bases. V lost 6 bases to trimming and J lost 4 bases; unmatched junction nucleotides: 5. The germline CDR1 and CDR2 sequences are LNHDA and SQIVND (reference sequence). The CDR3 runs 16 residues. The CDR3, as DNA: TGTGCCAGTAGGCCGGGACAGGGGGTATATAATTCACCCCTCCACTTT. It encodes CASRPGQGVYNSPLHF.

V usage is TRBV2 and J usage is TRBJ2-5; D not certain. Germline values: CDR1 SNHLY, CDR2 FYNNEI. Trimming left V 4 bases short and J 2 bases short, with 8 bases between. This CDR3 is 13 amino acids long. The CDR3 DNA reads TGTGCCAGCAGTGGGAGCTCGCAAGAGACCCAGTACTTC. Protein product: CASSGSSQETQYF. The full variable domain, completed using reference TRBV2 and TRBJ2-5, is EPEVTQTPSHQVTQMGQEVILRCVPISNHLYFYWYRQILGQKVEFLVSFYNNEISEKSEIFDDQFSVERPDGSNFTLKIRSTKLEDSAMYFCASSGSSQETQYFGPGTRLLVL.